The 11 T cell receptor beta chains listed next were all sequenced from one sample in a study of vaccination and CD4 T cells after COVID-19. Their antigens are not known. The time point was: late sampling 161 to 241 days after vaccination in a few convalescent patients. The treatment denotes: 10-day PBMC culture with coronavirus spike peptide pools or control peptides (ViraFEST assay). Sequence data for DNA of cultured CD4+ T cells were generated by the Oncomine TCR Beta short-read assay. TCRdb itself ran the PCR reads through MiXCR, one entry per CDR3 protein. The sample comprises 20,000 to 25,000 distinct CDR3 sequences, about 30% of which are singletons, and over 10% rests with the top ten. The material sequenced was CD4+ T cells from blood, cultured in vitro, taken about 7 months after SARS-CoV-2 vaccination. Every receptor here comes from a human donor who had recovered from COVID-19.

Comments on this clonotype: The junction and the germline gene differ at one end; a read error may be behind it. This chain uses TRBV6-5 with TRBJ2-3; D not resolved. Germline V lookup: CDR1 MNHEY, CDR2 SVGAGI. The CDR3 loop spans 14 amino acids. CDR3: CASSDSKIQDTQYF. The DNA of the CDR3 is TGTGCCAGCAGTGACTCGAAAATACAAGATACGCAGTATTTT.

This sequence joins TRBV7-9 and TRBJ1-5; weak D call: TRBD1 (5 bases). The CDR3 is 14 amino acids. Germline CDR1 SEHNR, CDR2 FQNEAQ (reference sequence). V lost 4 bases and J lost 4, with 11 bases in between. The CDR3 sequence is CASSSGTENQPQHF. The CDR3 DNA sequence: TGTGCCAGCAGCTCCGGGACCGAAAATCAGCCCCAGCATTTT.

In its sample, this clonotype was seen a few times. J is TRBJ1-3 and V is TRBV15; 9 nucleotides line up with TRBD1. The CDR3 is 20 amino acids. V shed 2 bases and J 8 bases; nucleotides not matched to a gene: 22. Germline values: CDR1 LNHNV, CDR2 YYDKDF (reference sequence). The CDR3 DNA follows: TGTGCCACCAGCAGATATCCTGTATACGCCCCGGGACAGGGAGGGGACACCATATATTTT. This gives the protein CATSRYPVYAPGQGGDTIYF.

V and J are TRBV6-5 and TRBJ2-3; D is uncertain. V gave up 4 bases and J gave up 2 bases, with 4 bases separating them. The CDR3 totals 12 residues. In germline, CDR1 is MNHEY, CDR2 SVGAGI. Written as DNA, the CDR3 is TGTGCCAGCAGTTCTGACACAGATACGCAGTATTTT. This translates into CASSSDTDTQYF.

The chain combines TRBV7-2 with TRBJ1-1, with a possible D match to TRBD1 (5 bases). The CDR3 is made up of 13 amino acids. Trimming left V 1 base short and J 7 bases short, with 10 bases between. Germline V gene sequence: CDR1 SGHTA, CDR2 FQGNSA. CDR3 in DNA: TGTGCCAGCAGCTTAGTTCGGGACGGTGAAGCTTTCTTT. It translates to CASSLVRDGEAFF.

There are a few counts of this clonotype. The V and J genes are TRBV7-2 and TRBJ2-5; perhaps TRBD1 as D (5 bases). CDR3 length: 14 amino acids. Trimming removed 5 bases at V and 1 base at J, with 11 bases between. In germline, CDR1 is SGHTA, CDR2 FQGNSA. CDR3 nucleotides: TGTGCCAGCAGCCCCGGACATACCCAAGAGACCCAGTACTTC. This codes for CASSPGHTQETQYF.

The chain carries TRBV5-1 and TRBJ2-1; perhaps TRBD1 as D (5 bases). The CDR3 is 12 amino acids. Per the germline V gene, CDR1 is SGHRS and CDR2 is YFSETQ. V lost 6 bases, J lost 6 bases, and 10 bases lay in between. The CDR3 here is CASIGHPNEQFF. The CDR3 DNA sequence: TGCGCCAGCATCGGACACCCCAATGAGCAGTTCTTC.

This clonotype has a single count. V and J are TRBV6-5 and TRBJ2-2; no reliable D call. The germline V and J ends were trimmed by 2 bases and 2 bases, with 6 bases remaining between them. CDR3 size: 14 residues. The germline CDR1 and CDR2 sequences are MNHEY and SVGAGI. The DNA of the CDR3 is TGTGCCAGCAGTTACCTAACAAACACCGGGGAGCTGTTTTTT. This sequence encodes CASSYLTNTGELFF.

There are a few counts of this clonotype. V and J are TRBV5-4 and TRBJ1-2, with 8 bases that match TRBD1. CDR1 and CDR2 (germline): SGHNT, YYREEE (reference sequence). This CDR3 spans 15 amino acids. Germline trimming cut 4 bases from V and 2 bases from J; bases unmatched to any gene: 7. The chain's CDR3 is CASSGGQGGNYGYTF. The CDR3 bases are TGTGCCAGCAGCGGTGGACAGGGTGGGAACTATGGCTACACCTTC.

This CDR3 reads CASREGNYNSPLHF. The CDR3 DNA sequence: TGTGCCAGTAGGGAGGGGAACTATAATTCACCCCTCCACTTT. The chain couples TRBV19 to TRBJ1-6; tentatively, D is TRBD1 (5 bases). Germline V gene data show CDR1 as LNHDA and CDR2 as SQIVND (reference sequence). The CDR3 consists of 14 residues. Trimming took off 6 bases at V and 3 bases at J, with 9 bases between the two ends. Full variable domain (missing parts from reference TRBV19 and TRBJ1-6): DGGITQSPKYLFRKEGQNVTLSCEQNLNHDAMYWYRQDPGQGLRLIYYSQIVNDFQKGDIAEGYSVSREKKESFPLTVTSAQKNPTAFYLCASREGNYNSPLHFGNGTRLTVT.

J is TRBJ2-7 and V is TRBV7-8, with 9 nucleotides matching TRBD1. J was trimmed by 3 bases and V by 4 bases; bases with no gene match: 7. The germline gives CDR1 SGHVS, CDR2 FQNEAQ. This CDR3 comprises 15 residues. The CDR3 DNA follows: TGTGCCAGCAGCTCACTTCCGGGACAGGGCTACGAGCAGTACTTC. Its translation is CASSSLPGQGYEQYF.